A selection of T cell receptor beta chains follows, all from one sample in a study of T cell responses to AZD1222 COVID-19 vaccine. Method: immunoSEQ multiplex PCR; TCRdb's copy keeps in-frame clones and lacks some. The table lists 75,000 to 90,000 clones, more than 70% of them singletons, with about 9.5% in the top ten. Sequenced material: peripheral blood, taken on day 0 of AZD1222 vaccination. These receptor sequences come from an adult in good health. Both conserved end residues are part of each CDR3. A D gene is named only where the DNA matches it firmly.

j_call: TRBJ2-6; v_call: TRBV28; d_call: NA; cdr3_nt: TGTGCCAGCAGTTTATTTCGACAGGTTGGGGCCAACGTCCTGACTTTC; cdr3_aa: CASSLFRQVGANVLTF
j_call: TRBJ2-1; v_call: TRBV14; d_call: NA; cdr3_nt: TGTGCCAGCAGCCAAGAAGCAGGTGGGTTGTGGATCTTC; cdr3_aa: CASSQEAGGLWIF
j_call: TRBJ2-1; v_call: TRBV15; d_call: NA; cdr3_nt: TGTGCCACCAGCAGAGGGCCAGGGGTCGTGAATGAGCAGTTCTTC; cdr3_aa: CATSRGPGVVNEQFF
j_call: TRBJ1-1; v_call: TRBV9; d_call: NA; cdr3_nt: TGTGCCAGCAGCGTAAGTACGGGGCCGAACACTGAAGCTTTCTTT; cdr3_aa: CASSVSTGPNTEAFF
j_call: TRBJ2-1; v_call: TRBV5-4; d_call: NA; cdr3_nt: TGTGCCAGCAGCTTTAAACAGCAAAGCTCCTACAATGAGCAGTTCTTC; cdr3_aa: CASSFKQQSSYNEQFF
j_call: TRBJ2-4; v_call: TRBV10-2; d_call: TRBD2; cdr3_nt: TGCGCCACCGGGGGGACTCCACTAGCCAAAAACATTCAGTACTTC; cdr3_aa: CATGGTPLAKNIQYF
j_call: TRBJ1-1; v_call: TRBV5-1; d_call: TRBD1; cdr3_nt: TGCGCCAGCAGCTCAATCGGGACAGACACTGAAGCTTTCTTT; cdr3_aa: CASSSIGTDTEAFF
j_call: TRBJ1-1; v_call: TRBV18; d_call: NA; cdr3_nt: TGTGCCAGCTCACCTACAGGGAACACTGAAGCTTTCTTT; cdr3_aa: CASSPTGNTEAFF
j_call: TRBJ2-7; v_call: TRBV7-9; d_call: NA; cdr3_nt: TGTGCCAGCAGTACCAGGGGAAACCCCTACGAGCAGTACTTC; cdr3_aa: CASSTRGNPYEQYF
j_call: TRBJ1-3; v_call: TRBV6-5; d_call: TRBD1; cdr3_nt: TGTGCCAGCCTACAGGGGGAAGGAAACACCATATATTTT; cdr3_aa: CASLQGEGNTIYF
j_call: TRBJ2-5; v_call: TRBV20-1; d_call: TRBD1; cdr3_nt: TGCAGTGCTAGTCAGGGGGTCGCGGAGACCCAGTACTTC; cdr3_aa: CSASQGVAETQYF
j_call: TRBJ2-3; v_call: TRBV7-2; d_call: TRBD1; cdr3_nt: TGTGCCAGCAGCTTAGCGAGTACAGGGGGCACAGATACGCAGTATTTT; cdr3_aa: CASSLASTGGTDTQYF
j_call: TRBJ1-4; v_call: TRBV30; d_call: NA; cdr3_nt: TGTGCCTGGAGACCCCAGTTGGAAAAACTGTTTTTT; cdr3_aa: CAWRPQLEKLFF